The 20 T cell receptor beta chains presented below share a single source sample, sequenced in a study of control samples from healthy donors and cancer patients. Clones were read by immunoSEQ multiplex PCR, and TCRdb kept only the in-frame ones, dropping some. Of around 140,000 clones in the sample, 89% are singletons; the top ten hold over 6.5%. Sequencing was done on a sample of PBMCs. Receptor source: a man between 50 and 59 years old with head and neck cancer.

The V gene is TRBV5-6, the J gene TRBJ2-5; 7 positions match TRBD1. V lost 6 bases, J lost 5 bases, and 7 bases stayed unmatched. CDR3 length: 13 residues. Germline V CDR1 and CDR2: SGHDT, YYEEEE. The CDR3 region is CASKLGTEETQYF. The CDR3 DNA follows: TGTGCCAGCAAATTAGGGACAGAGGAGACCCAGTACTTC.

The chain employs TRBV25-1 and TRBJ1-2; D call uncertain. This CDR3 region has 14 residues. CDR1 is MGHDK and CDR2 is SYGVNS in the germline V gene. Trimming pared 0 bases from V and 4 bases from J, leaving 9 bases between. DNA for the CDR3: TGTGCCAGCAGTGAATACAAGGGTGTCTATGGCTACACCTTC. This translates into CASSEYKGVYGYTF.

This rearrangement joins TRBV3-1 (or the pseudogene TRBV3-2) to TRBJ2-7; 7 nucleotides match TRBD1. Per germline, CDR1 LGHDT and CDR2 YNNKEL (reference sequence). V lost 4 bases and J lost 3; bases outside the gene matches: 12. The CDR3 has 16 residues. The CDR3 reads CASSRRPRDSSYEQYF. CDR3 nucleotides: TGTGCCAGCAGCCGCCGACCCAGGGACAGCAGCTACGAGCAGTACTTC.

This sequence joins TRBV11-1 and TRBJ1-1; D not resolved. CDR3 size: 14 residues. Germline V gene lookup returns CDR1 SGHAT and CDR2 FQDESV (reference sequence). With 4 bases removed from V and 2 bases from J, the gap between germline ends came to 11 bases. Written as DNA, the CDR3 is TGTGCCAGCAGCTCCCGGTACTCTAACACTGAAGCTTTCTTT. Encoded protein: CASSSRYSNTEAFF.

This chain uses TRBV7-6 with TRBJ2-7; no reliable D call. Trimming pared 0 bases from V and 2 bases from J, leaving 5 bases between. This CDR3 is 13 amino acids long. Germline loops: CDR1 SGHVS, CDR2 FNYEAQ. Here the CDR3 reads CASSLAQTYEQYF. CDR3 sequence (DNA): TGTGCCAGCAGCTTAGCGCAGACCTACGAGCAGTACTTC.

This clone occurred once. The rearrangement uses TRBV6-5 and TRBJ2-1, with unresolved D. Germline V gene sequence: CDR1 MNHEY, CDR2 SVGAGI. V lost 2 bases and J lost 10, with 12 bases in between. The CDR3 is made up of 13 amino acids. The CDR3 here is CASSYGWASEQFF. Written as DNA, the CDR3 is TGTGCCAGCAGTTACGGTTGGGCGTCGGAGCAGTTCTTC.

The gene calls are TRBV5-6 and TRBJ2-7; 7 bases align to TRBD2. V trimming: 0 bases; J trimming: 0 bases; junction bases outside the gene matches: 9. The CDR3 extends over 17 amino acids. CDR1 SGHDT and CDR2 YYEEEE come from the germline V gene. The CDR3: CASSLDSVGRSSYEQYF. Here the CDR3 DNA reads TGTGCCAGCAGCTTGGACTCGGTCGGGAGGAGCTCCTACGAGCAGTACTTC.

V gene TRBV2 combines with J gene TRBJ2-3; 7 bases are a match to TRBD2. The CDR3 has 13 amino acids. Germline assignment: CDR1 SNHLY and CDR2 FYNNEI. The trim removed 7 bases at V and 7 bases at J, leaving 8 bases unmatched. The CDR3 sequence: CASTQTSRHTQYF. CDR3 nucleotides: TGTGCCAGCACTCAGACTAGCCGCCATACGCAGTATTTT.

V is TRBV6-5 and J is TRBJ1-2; the match to TRBD1 covers 7 bases. The CDR3 is 13 residues long. Germline CDR1 and CDR2: MNHEY and SVGAGI. V lost 0 bases and J lost 8; bases outside the gene matches: 3. CDR3 sequence reads: CASSYSRTGGYTF. The CDR3 nucleotides are TGTGCCAGCAGTTACTCACGGACAGGAGGCTACACCTTC.

The rearrangement joins TRBV9 to TRBJ2-2; unclear D gene. CDR3 size: 13 residues. Germline CDR1 and CDR2: SGDLS and YYNGEE. Trimming cost V 4 bases and J 5 bases, with 9 bases left between them. The CDR3 loop reads CASSPVKTGELFF. The CDR3 nucleotides read TGTGCCAGCAGCCCGGTTAAAACCGGGGAGCTGTTTTTT.

Only one count was recorded for this clone. The chain uses TRBV27 and TRBJ2-1; D is tentatively TRBD1 or TRBD2 (6 bases each). Trimming took 3 bases from V and 2 from J, leaving 11 bases between them. Germline V lookup: CDR1 MNHEY, CDR2 SMNVEV (reference sequence). This CDR3 spans 15 amino acids. The CDR3 nucleotides are TGTGCCAGCAGTTTTGCCGGGGGCCCCTACAATGAGCAGTTCTTC. Its protein product is CASSFAGGPYNEQFF.

CDR3 sequence reads: CASSAGQGRLLDTGELFF. CDR3 DNA sequence: TGTGCCAGCAGCGCTGGACAGGGACGGTTACTGGACACCGGGGAGCTGTTTTTT. The chain couples TRBV9 to TRBJ2-2; 8 bases line up with TRBD1. This CDR3 has 18 residues. Germline values: CDR1 SGDLS, CDR2 YYNGEE. The V gene end was trimmed by 3 bases and the J gene end by 3 bases; junction bases not matched to a gene: 13.

The chain recombines TRBV25-1 with TRBJ2-1, with TRBD1 as a possible D gene (5 bases). Trimming pared 1 base from V and 0 bases from J, leaving 10 bases between. CDR3 size: 16 residues. Germline CDR1 and CDR2: MGHDK and SYGVNS. CDR3 sequence reads: CASSEWGGTSYNEQFF. Written as DNA, the CDR3 is TGTGCCAGCAGTGAATGGGGCGGAACCTCCTACAATGAGCAGTTCTTC.

J is TRBJ2-7 and V is TRBV4-1, with D perhaps matching TRBD1 or TRBD2 (6 bases each). The CDR3 has 15 residues. Germline V gene data show CDR1 as MGHRA and CDR2 as YSYEKL. V was clipped by 3 bases and J by 1 base, with 13 bases between them. CDR3 amino acids: CASSHGGTRSYEQYF. CDR3 bases: TGCGCCAGCAGCCACGGCGGGACAAGATCCTACGAGCAGTACTTC.

This CDR3 is CASRKTGDYGYTF. The CDR3 DNA reads as TGTGCCAGTAGAAAGACAGGGGACTATGGCTACACCTTC. This chain links TRBV19 with TRBJ1-2; 8 bases are a match to TRBD1. Germline-derived CDR1 and CDR2 are LNHDA and SQIVND (reference sequence). V shed 6 bases and J 3 bases; nucleotides not matched to a gene: 3. CDR3 length: 13 amino acids.

V is TRBV3-1 (or the pseudogene TRBV3-2) and J is TRBJ2-7, with TRBD2 matching 12 bases. CDR3 length equals 16 residues. CDR1 and CDR2 from the germline V gene are LGHDT and YNNKEL (reference sequence). V lost 4 bases to trimming and J lost 0 bases; unmatched junction nucleotides: 4. The DNA for the CDR3 is TGTGCCAGCAGCCGAGGACTAGCGGGGAGCTCCTACGAGCAGTACTTC. It translates to CASSRGLAGSSYEQYF.

In this sample, this clone turned up a few times. V gene TRBV7-8 combines with J gene TRBJ2-1; 11 bases match TRBD2. CDR1 SGHVS and CDR2 FQNEAQ come from the germline V gene. The CDR3 extends over 19 amino acids. J was trimmed by 1 base and V by 4 bases; bases with no gene match: 12. The CDR3 is CASSSLASGGLASYNEQFF. CDR3 nucleotide sequence: TGTGCCAGCAGCTCCCTTGCTAGCGGGGGGCTCGCGTCCTACAATGAGCAGTTCTTC.

This chain uses TRBV6-4 with TRBJ2-1, with TRBD1 matching over 7 bases. Looked up from germline, CDR1 is MRHNA and CDR2 is SNTAGT. The CDR3 covers 14 residues. V shed 6 bases and J 6 bases; nucleotides not matched to a gene: 8. CDR3 in DNA: TGTGCCAGCAGCTTGACAGGGTTCCGCAATGAGCAGTTCTTC. Protein sequence: CASSLTGFRNEQFF.

The V and J genes are TRBV3-1 (or the pseudogene TRBV3-2) and TRBJ1-3, with no clear D. The V gene lost 1 base and the J gene lost 9 bases, with 10 bases spanning the gap. This CDR3 contains 13 residues. CDR1 is LGHDT and CDR2 is YNNKEL in the germline V gene (reference sequence). Written as DNA, the CDR3 is TGTGCCAGCAGCCAAGTACAGTTAGGCACCATATATTTT. It yields the protein CASSQVQLGTIYF.

The chain joins TRBV24-1 to TRBJ2-3; possible D gene TRBD2, 6 bases. The ends were cut back, 3 bases at V and 2 bases at J, with 14 bases in the middle. CDR3 length: 16 amino acids. Germline-derived CDR1 and CDR2 are KGHDR and SFDVKD. The CDR3 DNA reads TGTGCCACCAGTGATGAGGCCGGAGGGTCCACAGATACGCAGTATTTT. Protein product: CATSDEAGGSTDTQYF.